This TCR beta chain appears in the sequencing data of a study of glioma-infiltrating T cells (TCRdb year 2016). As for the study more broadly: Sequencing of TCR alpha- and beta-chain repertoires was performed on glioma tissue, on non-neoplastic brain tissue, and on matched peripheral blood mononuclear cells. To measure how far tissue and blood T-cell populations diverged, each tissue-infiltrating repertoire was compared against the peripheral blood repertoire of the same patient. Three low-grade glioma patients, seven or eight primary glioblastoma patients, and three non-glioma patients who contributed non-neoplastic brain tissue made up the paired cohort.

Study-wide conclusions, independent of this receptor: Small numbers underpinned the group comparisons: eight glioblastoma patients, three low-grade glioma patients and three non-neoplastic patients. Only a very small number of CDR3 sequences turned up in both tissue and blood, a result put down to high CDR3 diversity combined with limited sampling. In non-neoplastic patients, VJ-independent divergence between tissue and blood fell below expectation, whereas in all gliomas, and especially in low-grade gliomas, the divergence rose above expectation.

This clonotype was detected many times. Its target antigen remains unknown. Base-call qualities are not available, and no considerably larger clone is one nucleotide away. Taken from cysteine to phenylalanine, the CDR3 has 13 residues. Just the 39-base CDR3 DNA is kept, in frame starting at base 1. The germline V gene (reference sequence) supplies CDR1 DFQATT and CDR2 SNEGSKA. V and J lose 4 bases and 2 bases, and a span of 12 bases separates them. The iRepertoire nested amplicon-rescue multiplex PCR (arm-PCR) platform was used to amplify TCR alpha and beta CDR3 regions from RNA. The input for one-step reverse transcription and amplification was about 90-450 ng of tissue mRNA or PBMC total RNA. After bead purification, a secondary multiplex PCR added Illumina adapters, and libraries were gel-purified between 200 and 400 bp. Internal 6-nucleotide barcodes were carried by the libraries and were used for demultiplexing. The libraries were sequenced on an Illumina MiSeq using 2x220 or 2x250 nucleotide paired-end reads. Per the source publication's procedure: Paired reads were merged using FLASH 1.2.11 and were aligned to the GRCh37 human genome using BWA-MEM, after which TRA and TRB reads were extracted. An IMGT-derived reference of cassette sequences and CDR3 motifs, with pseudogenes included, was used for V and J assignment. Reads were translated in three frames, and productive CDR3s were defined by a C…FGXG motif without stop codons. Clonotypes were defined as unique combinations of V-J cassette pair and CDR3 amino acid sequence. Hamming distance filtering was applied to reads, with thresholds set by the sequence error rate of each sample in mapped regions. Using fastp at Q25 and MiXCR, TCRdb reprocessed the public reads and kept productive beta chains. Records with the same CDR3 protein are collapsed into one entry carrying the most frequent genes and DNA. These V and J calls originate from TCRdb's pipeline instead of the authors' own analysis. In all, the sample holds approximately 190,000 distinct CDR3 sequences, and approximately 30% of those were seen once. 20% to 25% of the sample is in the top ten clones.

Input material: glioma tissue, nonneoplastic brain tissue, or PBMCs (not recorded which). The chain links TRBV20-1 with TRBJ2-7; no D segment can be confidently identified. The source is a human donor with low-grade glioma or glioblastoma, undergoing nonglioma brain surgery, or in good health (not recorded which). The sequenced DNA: TGCAGTGCTACCCTAGACTCCACCTACGAGCAGTACTTC. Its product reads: CSATLDSTYEQYF.